This T cell receptor (beta chain) was obtained from a study of shared clonotypes between healthy human individuals (TCRdb year 2020). Describing the broader study: Three men and a couple of women, aged 18 to 49 years, made up the cohort. Blood TCR repertoires of five healthy adults were deeply sequenced to estimate repertoire size and the extent of clonotype sharing between individuals. For each donor, CD4 naive and CD4 memory were each run on three plates, CD8 naive on two plates, and CD8 memory on one plate. Libraries were prepared and TCR repertoires were sequenced by different laboratories using diverse techniques, in order to increase sequencing depth and limit assay-specific biases. Per donor, leukapheresis produced somewhere between about 0.9 and 9.5 billion PBMCs.

The research as a whole found: Because the study included only a small number of donors, the genetic and exposure-history diversity represented was limited. Naive subsets generally had larger estimated clonotype richness than memory subsets did. Incomplete sequencing was indicated by rarefaction of sorted-subset datasets, despite the large sequencing depth. Based on pairwise subsampling, the degree of clonotype sharing among donors was expected to be affected by sequencing depth. Compared with non-shared clonotypes, the clonotypes found in all four sorted-subset donors had higher generation probabilities. Sampling was restricted to blood, and TCR repertoires in tissue are likely to differ from TCR repertoires in blood. Sharing across a few donors was observed for about 5% of naive CD4, less than 4% of naive CD8, roughly 2.3% of memory CD4, and over 0.3% of memory CD8 clonotypes.

Here V drops 5 bases and J drops 5 bases, and the junction holds 9 bases not matched to any gene. Sequences SEHNR (CDR1) and FQNEAQ (CDR2) are obtained from the germline V gene (reference sequence). Inclusive of the bounding cysteine and phenylalanine, the CDR3 is 17 residues long. Left in the record is the CDR3 DNA by itself, 51 bases read in frame from the first base. Comment on this clone: There is no known antigen for this receptor. Base qualities were left out, and no much larger clone turns up one base away.

The donors were healthy, HIV-negative adults who had no recently reported acute infections or vaccinations. Every donor was a Caucasian adult living in Nashville, Tennessee, USA. The CD8 memory samples were a combination of magnetically selected CD45RO+ cells and CCR7-negative CD45RA+ effector memory (TemRA) cells. Blood was obtained by leukapheresis, after which PBMCs were separated by Ficoll-Histopaque density gradient centrifugation and cryopreserved in liquid nitrogen vapor phase. Analytical flow cytometry was used to check the purity and quantity of each magnetically sorted T cell population. Each sorted fraction had its genomic DNA isolated and then quantified by UV absorbance on a Nanodrop 2000c. TCR CDR3 regions were amplified from genomic DNA by multiplex PCR using the deep immunoSEQ assay. Extracted genomic DNA from each cell subset was distributed evenly across all wells of several immunoSEQ 96-well plates, and each plate was treated as a replicate. For sorted subsets, 150 to 250 ng genomic DNA, equal to 30,000 to 35,000 T cell genomes, was loaded into each replicate PCR. Purified libraries were quantified with a Qubit 3.0 fluorometer, sized on a Bioanalyzer 2100, and re-quantified with the KAPA Library Quantification kit. Every immunoSEQ 96-well plate was sequenced on a dedicated single-read 150-cycle Illumina NextSeq 550 flow cell. For the original study's pipeline: Because the immunoSEQ output included only junctional sequences and no quality scores, the filtering could not be the same as the filtering used for full-length reads. Sequences were annotated with PyIR, a Python wrapper for IgBLAST v1.9, using IMGT germline references to assign V/J genes and CDR3. Reads with weak V/J assignments (E-value above 1e-6), missing CDR3, stop codons, out-of-frame junctions, or ambiguous translated residues were removed. A V3J clonotype was defined by an identical inferred V gene, J gene, and CDR3 amino acid sequence. Percentage overlap between repertoires was calculated by dividing the number of shared unique clonotypes by the size of the smaller repertoire. Richness of each repertoire was evaluated using RTK rarefaction, the Chao1 estimator, and Recon v2.1 estimates of unobserved clonotypes. For all TCRbeta clonotypes obtained by the gDNA method from a few donors, generation probabilities were computed with OLGA. Here the immuneACCESS table is served through TCRdb, limited to in-frame sequences with V and J called. Missing clones are a known gap in these copies; in checked studies unresolved V genes cover under half, and the rest lacks a known reason. The V and J calls and the clone size are those of that table, but D and trimming were determined from the DNA. The sample table lists about 92,000 clones, 68% of them with a count of one. Jointly, the top ten make up roughly 50% of the sample.

This clonotype originated in a man aged 25 to 45 in good health. Sample: memory CD8+ T cells sorted from blood. This sample's cell subset or site label indicates: CD45RO+ cells pooled with CCR7-negative TemRA cells. The chain is made from TRBV7-9 and TRBJ2-5, and 15 junction bases match TRBD2. The CDR3 region reads CASSTRTSGRARETQYF. The sequenced DNA is TGTGCCAGCAGCACCCGGACTAGCGGGAGGGCGAGGGAGACCCAGTACTTC.